These T cell receptor beta chains were read from a single sample in a study of blood T cell repertoires in COVID-19. Assay: immunoSEQ multiplex PCR; the TCRdb copy retains only in-frame clones and omits some. This table has 100,000 to 110,000 clones, 70% to 80% appearing once. Sequenced input: peripheral blood. These receptors originate from a man in his 70s with active or convalescent COVID-19. CDR3s include the opening cysteine and the closing phenylalanine or tryptophan. A D gene is named only where the DNA matches it firmly. Where a row states a size, it is once, few, many or the class of an expanded clone; other rows omit it.

V	J	size	length	D	DNA	CDR3
TRBV4-1	TRBJ2-7	.	16	.	TGCGCCAGCGCACCTATCGGACGGGACTCCTCCTACGAGCAGTACTTC	CASAPIGRDSSYEQYF
TRBV29-1	TRBJ2-5	.	13	.	TGCAGCGTTGACACCGGGGTTGGGGAGACCCAGTACTTC	CSVDTGVGETQYF
TRBV10-3	TRBJ2-7	.	13	TRBD1	TGTGCCATCAGTGGGGACAGGAACTACGAGCAGTACTTC	CAISGDRNYEQYF
TRBV28	TRBJ1-3	.	15	.	TGTGCCAGCAGTTTTTCAGGAACCCCCGGAAACACCATATATTTT	CASSFSGTPGNTIYF
TRBV24-1	TRBJ1-3	.	13	.	TGTGCCACCAGTGACGACAGTGGAAACACCATATATTTT	CATSDDSGNTIYF
TRBV19	TRBJ1-6	few	16	TRBD1	TGTGCCAGTAGGGACAGGGGGCTTTCCTATAATTCACCCCTCCACTTT	CASRDRGLSYNSPLHF
TRBV7-9	TRBJ1-2	medium-sized	14	TRBD1	TGTGCCAGCAGCCCGCCGGACAGGGCGGAGGGCTACACCTTC	CASSPPDRAEGYTF
TRBV5-1	TRBJ2-2	.	14	.	TGCGCCAGCAGCTTGGGGCAGAATCTCGGGGAGCTGTTTTTT	CASSLGQNLGELFF
TRBV5-8	TRBJ2-5	once	16	TRBD2	TGTGCCAGCAGCTTCAGGCTAGCGGGACAAGGAGAGACCCAGTACTTC	CASSFRLAGQGETQYF
TRBV7-2	TRBJ1-1	.	15	TRBD1	TGTGCCAGCAGCTTAATTCAGGGGGGCCTCACTGAAGCTTTCTTT	CASSLIQGGLTEAFF
TRBV7-9	TRBJ2-1	few	10	.	TGTGCCAGCAGCTCCCTTGAGCAGTTCTTC	CASSSLEQFF
TRBV28	TRBJ2-7	.	15	TRBD1	TGTGCCAGCAGTCATCGAGGACAGGGGGCCTACGAGCAGTACTTC	CASSHRGQGAYEQYF
TRBV7-2	TRBJ2-5	.	15	TRBD2	TGTGCCAGCAGTCCCACCGTAGCGGGGGAGGAGACCCAGTACTTC	CASSPTVAGEETQYF
TRBV7-9	TRBJ1-2	.	12	.	TGTGCCAGCAGGCCTGAGGTCTATGGCTACACCTTC	CASRPEVYGYTF
TRBV12-5	TRBJ2-1	once	12	.	TGTGCTAGTGGTGGACAGTCTAATGAGCAGTTCTTC	CASGGQSNEQFF
TRBV12-5	TRBJ1-5	.	17	.	TGTGCTAGTGGTCCCCGGAGCGGACAGACTAGCAATCAGCCCCAGCATTTT	CASGPRSGQTSNQPQHF
TRBV7-9	TRBJ2-5	.	17	TRBD1	TGTGCCAGCAGCTTAGGGCAAGGACAGGGAAGTGGGGAGACCCAGTACTTC	CASSLGQGQGSGETQYF
TRBV19	TRBJ2-2	.	16	TRBD2	TGTGCCAGTGCCTCGGGGGGGCGAATAAACACCGGGGAGCTGTTTTTT	CASASGGRINTGELFF
TRBV19	TRBJ2-7	.	15	TRBD1	TGTGCCAGTAGTCCTTCCCCGACAGGGACCTACGAGCAGTACTTC	CASSPSPTGTYEQYF
TRBV6-5	TRBJ1-2	.	16	.	TGTGCCAGCAGTTCAATGGGGGCCCTTCCCTCTTATGGCTACACCTTC	CASSSMGALPSYGYTF
TRBV7-2	TRBJ2-7	few	14	TRBD1	TGTGCCAGCAGCCCCGGGACAGGGGTTCCAGAGCAGTACTTC	CASSPGTGVPEQYF
TRBV6-2/TRBV6-3	TRBJ2-2	.	14	TRBD2	TGTGCCAGCAGCTTTAGCGGGGGGGCCGGGGAGCTGTTTTTT	CASSFSGGAGELFF